These 27 T cell receptor beta chains share one sample of origin, sequenced in a study of blood T cell repertoires in COVID-19. TCRdb keeps only in-frame clones here, not all; method: immunoSEQ multiplex PCR. This repertoire shows about 350,000 clones, roughly 90% found once; its top ten account for approximately 0.93%. Input material: PBMCs or T cells enriched from blood (not recorded which). These receptors were taken from a young woman who had been exposed to COVID-19.

This chain uses TRBV5-5 with TRBJ1-2; 9 bases agree with TRBD1. Per germline, CDR1 SGHKS and CDR2 YYEKEE (reference sequence). Unmatched junction bases numbered 5, after V lost 0 bases and J lost 5 bases. The CDR3 is 15 amino acids. This chain's CDR3 is CASSLGDRAPYGYTF. The CDR3 coding sequence is TGTGCCAGCAGCTTGGGGGACAGGGCCCCATATGGCTACACCTTC.

The genes are TRBV5-1 and TRBJ1-2, with a possible D match to TRBD1 (6 bases). V shed 0 bases and J shed 7 bases, with 22 bases lying between them. The CDR3 runs to 17 residues. Germline CDR1 SGHRS, CDR2 YFSETQ. The CDR3 nucleotides read TGCGCCAGCAGCTTGGGACGCACCCGACAGGACCCCTTTGGCTACACCTTC. It encodes CASSLGRTRQDPFGYTF. Based on the CDR3 plus reference TRBV5-1 and TRBJ1-2, the full variable domain is KAGVTQTPRYLIKTRGQQVTLSCSPISGHRSVSWYQQTPGQGLQFLFEYFSETQRNKGNFPGRFSGRQFSNSRSEMNVSTLELGDSALYLCASSLGRTRQDPFGYTFGSGTRLTVV.

The genes are TRBV29-1 and TRBJ1-1; perhaps TRBD1 as D (5 bases). V was pared by 1 base and J by 0 bases, with 21 bases between. Per germline, CDR1 SQVTM and CDR2 ANQGSEA. CDR3 length equals 18 residues. CDR3 sequence reads: CSVEVGGKQESLNTEAFF. DNA of the CDR3: TGCAGCGTTGAAGTGGGGGGAAAACAAGAATCCCTGAACACTGAAGCTTTCTTT.

This chain uses TRBV4-2 with TRBJ2-1; 7 bases align to TRBD2. Looked up from germline, CDR1 is LGHNA and CDR2 is YNFKEQ. V lost 0 bases, J lost 2 bases, and 10 bases stayed unmatched. The CDR3 contains 18 residues. CDR3 coding DNA: TGTGCCAGCAGCCAAGATGCGGCGGGAGTGGGCCCCTACAATGAGCAGTTCTTC. Protein product: CASSQDAAGVGPYNEQFF.

On this clone itself: The identical CDR3 is also encoded by other nucleotide sequences in the sample. This rearrangement joins TRBV28 to TRBJ2-5; weak D call: TRBD1 (5 bases). This CDR3 is 13 amino acids long. Germline-derived CDR1 and CDR2 are MDHEN and SYDVKM. Trimming removed 2 bases from V and 7 bases from J, with 11 bases in between. This chain's CDR3 is CASSLGRVGTQYF. The CDR3 DNA sequence: TGTGCCAGCAGTTTAGGCAGGGTGGGGACCCAGTACTTC.

The V call is TRBV16, the J call TRBJ2-7; the D is unclear. The CDR3 contains 15 residues. The germline CDR1 and CDR2 sequences are KGHSY and FQNENV. V lost 5 bases to trimming and J lost 2 bases, with 16 bases between them. CDR3 in amino acids: CASSFTQISAYEQYF. The CDR3 DNA follows: TGTGCCAGCAGCTTCACACAGATCTCGGCCTACGAGCAGTACTTC. Supplemented by reference TRBV16 and TRBJ2-7, the full variable domain reads GEEVAQTPKHLVRGEGQKAKLYCAPIKGHSYVFWYQQVLKNEFKFLISFQNENVFDETGMPKERFSAKCLPNSPCSLEIQATKLEDSAVYFCASSFTQISAYEQYFGPGTRLTVT.

This sequence joins TRBV28 and TRBJ1-6; D not certain. Germline assignment: CDR1 MDHEN and CDR2 SYDVKM. Trimming took off 4 bases at V and 7 bases at J, with 11 bases between the two ends. CDR3 length equals 14 residues. CDR3 coding DNA: TGTGCCAGCAGTTCACCATGGCCCAATTCACCCCTCCACTTT. Its translation is CASSSPWPNSPLHF.

The V gene is TRBV2, the J gene TRBJ1-5; D not certain. The CDR3 consists of 12 residues. Germline CDR1 reads SNHLY; CDR2 reads FYNNEI. Between the trimmed V and J ends, which lost 5 bases and 1 base, there was a span of 3 bases. In nucleotides, the CDR3 is TGTGCCAGCAGTCGGAGCAATCAGCCCCAGCATTTT. Its translation: CASSRSNQPQHF.

This clone has only one observation. The chain couples TRBV5-1 to TRBJ2-6; 8 bases line up with TRBD1. J was trimmed by 2 bases and V by 6 bases; bases with no gene match: 4. The CDR3 runs 15 residues. From germline, CDR1 is SGHRS and CDR2 YFSETQ. Here the CDR3 reads CASTSQGAGANVLTF. The CDR3 DNA sequence: TGCGCCAGCACCTCACAGGGGGCTGGGGCCAACGTCCTGACTTTC.

The V gene is TRBV7-3, the J gene TRBJ2-7; 7 bases are shared with TRBD2. The CDR3 totals 14 residues. Germline V gene sequence: CDR1 SGHTA, CDR2 FQGTGA. V shed 2 bases, J shed 7 bases, and the junction held 8 bases outside the gene matches. In DNA, the CDR3 is TGTGCCAGCAGCTTAGAACCACTAGCGCAGGAGCAGTACTTC. Its translation is CASSLEPLAQEQYF.

The V gene is TRBV5-1, the J gene TRBJ2-3; TRBD1 matches at 9 bases. Germline-derived CDR1 and CDR2 are SGHRS and YFSETQ. Trimming at V came to 0 bases and at J to 3 bases, leaving 2 bases not matched to a gene. The CDR3 runs 15 residues. CDR3 region: CASSLGDRETDTQYF. CDR3 bases: TGCGCCAGCAGCTTGGGGGACAGGGAGACAGATACGCAGTATTTT.

This clone is a singleton in its sample. The J gene is TRBJ2-6, the V gene TRBV28; unclear D gene. From germline, CDR1 is MDHEN and CDR2 SYDVKM. V was shortened by 6 bases and J by 0 bases, with 15 bases between the two germline ends. This CDR3 has 17 amino acids. The CDR3 is CASSSSGSSSGANVLTF. The CDR3 DNA is TGTGCCAGCAGCTCCTCCGGGTCGAGCTCTGGGGCCAACGTCCTGACTTTC.

The V call is TRBV28, the J call TRBJ2-7; 8 bases are shared with TRBD1. This CDR3 is 20 amino acids long. Per the germline V gene, CDR1 is MDHEN and CDR2 is SYDVKM. J lost 4 bases, V lost 3 bases, and 23 bases had no gene match. The CDR3 coding sequence is TGTGCCAGCAGTTTTTCCCCAACCCGACAGGGGTGGATTAGTCGGTACGAGCAGTACTTC. This codes for CASSFSPTRQGWISRYEQYF.

This clone was detected a few times. This chain links TRBV9 with TRBJ2-7; 7 positions match TRBD1. The V segment lost 7 bases and the J segment 3 bases; nucleotides outside the gene matches: 13. The CDR3 is 15 amino acids. Germline values: CDR1 SGDLS, CDR2 YYNGEE. CDR3 amino acids: CASSLEGALGYEQYF. The CDR3 bases are TGTGCCAGCTCTTTAGAGGGGGCCCTTGGCTACGAGCAGTACTTC.

The rearrangement uses TRBV12-3 or TRBV12-4 and TRBJ2-7; D might be TRBD1 (6 bases). The CDR3 has 12 residues. V was cut by 5 bases and J by 3 bases, with 8 bases left in between. CDR3 sequence (DNA): TGTGCCAGCAGTGCGACAGGCTACGAGCAGTACTTC. It codes for CASSATGYEQYF.

The chain employs TRBV5-1 and TRBJ2-2, with D possibly matching TRBD1 (7 bases). Trimming pared 0 bases from V and 0 bases from J, leaving 12 bases between. This CDR3 is built from 17 residues. Per germline, CDR1 SGHRS and CDR2 YFSETQ. CDR3 nucleotides: TGCGCCAGCAGCTTGGCCGGAGGGGGCCCGAACACCGGGGAGCTGTTTTTT. It encodes CASSLAGGGPNTGELFF.

The chain recombines TRBV18 with TRBJ1-2, with 9 bases aligning to TRBD1. Trimming removed 0 bases from V and 4 bases from J; junction bases left unmatched: 9. Germline CDR1 and CDR2: KGHSH and LQKENI. The CDR3 sequence is 17 residues long. Here the CDR3 DNA reads TGTGCCAGCTCACCACCGGTGGGACAGGGATTTAGCTATGGCTACACCTTC. The encoded protein is CASSPPVGQGFSYGYTF.

This chain uses TRBV6-6 with TRBJ1-1; 7 bases are shared with TRBD1. Trimming cost V 5 bases and J 4 bases; bases outside gene matches: 7. Per germline, CDR1 MNHNY and CDR2 SVGAGI (reference sequence). CDR3 length: 14 residues. CDR3 nucleotide sequence: TGTGCCAGCAGTGGAGGGGGCGCTTCCACTGAAGCTTTCTTT. Protein sequence: CASSGGGASTEAFF.

The chain employs TRBV5-1 and TRBJ2-3; 9 bases align to TRBD2. There are 16 residues in the CDR3. Germline CDR1 reads SGHRS; CDR2 reads YFSETQ. The junction had 5 bases not matched to a gene; V was cut back by 1 base and J by 2 bases. The CDR3 region is CASSLNPSGDTDTQYF. The CDR3 nucleotides are TGCGCCAGCAGCTTGAATCCTAGCGGGGACACAGATACGCAGTATTTT.

The chain has TRBV5-4 and TRBJ1-2; D ambiguous. Deletions cut 1 base from V and 6 bases from J, with 13 bases between. Germline V gene data show CDR1 as SGHNT and CDR2 as YYREEE (reference sequence). The CDR3 runs 14 residues. CDR3 nucleotide sequence: TGTGCCAGCAGCTTGCCCCCCCGCGCCAATGGCTACACCTTC. This sequence encodes CASSLPPRANGYTF.

The V and J genes are TRBV5-4 and TRBJ2-1; 7 positions match TRBD2. Germline lookup yields CDR1 SGHNT and CDR2 YYREEE (reference sequence). The length of the CDR3 is 16 residues. Trimming removed 0 bases from V and 8 bases from J; junction bases left unmatched: 11. CDR3 amino acids: CASSLGGRAWVDEQFF. The CDR3 DNA reads TGTGCCAGCAGCTTGGGTGGGAGGGCATGGGTAGATGAGCAGTTCTTC.

This rearrangement joins TRBV27 to TRBJ2-5; tentatively, D is TRBD2 (7 bases). The V end lost 5 bases, the J end lost 3 bases, and 16 bases lay between the germline ends. Per germline, CDR1 MNHEY and CDR2 SMNVEV (reference sequence). The CDR3 totals 15 residues. The CDR3 nucleotides are TGTGCCAGCAGTCGAGGGGGGGAAACGGAAGAGACCCAGTACTTC. It codes for CASSRGGETEETQYF.

In nucleotides, the CDR3 is TGTGCCTGGAGCGCTTTCTTAGCGGGAGTAAACAATGAGCAGTTCTTC. This gives the protein CAWSAFLAGVNNEQFF. The chain links TRBV30 to TRBJ2-1; TRBD2 agrees at 9 bases. The CDR3 totals 16 residues. Germline V gene lookup returns CDR1 GTSNPN and CDR2 SVGIG (reference sequence). After removal of 3 bases from V and 5 bases from J, the junction contained 11 bases not matched to a gene.

The V gene is TRBV3-1 (or the pseudogene TRBV3-2), the J gene TRBJ1-2, with 9 bases matching TRBD1. The trim removed 4 bases at V and 7 bases at J, leaving 10 bases unmatched. The germline V gene has CDR1 LGHDT and CDR2 YNNKEL (reference sequence). This CDR3 spans 15 amino acids. The CDR3 sequence: CASSPRGTGSGGYTF. DNA for the CDR3: TGTGCCAGCAGCCCCCGCGGGACAGGGTCTGGTGGCTACACCTTC.

This chain links TRBV7-6 with TRBJ2-7; 13 bases agree with TRBD2. V dropped 4 bases and J dropped 5; count of bases not matched to a gene: 5. This CDR3 region has 15 residues. Germline assignment: CDR1 SGHVS and CDR2 FNYEAQ. CDR3 in amino acids: CASSSTSGRIDEQYF. In DNA, the CDR3 is TGTGCCAGCAGCTCGACTAGCGGGAGGATCGACGAGCAGTACTTC.

In DNA form, the CDR3 reads TGTGCCAGCAGCTTAGGGCCGCAGAACACTGAAGCTTTCTTT. Translated: CASSLGPQNTEAFF. The rearrangement joins TRBV7-9 to TRBJ1-1; D is unresolved. The germline gives CDR1 SEHNR, CDR2 FQNEAQ (reference sequence). V lost 1 base to trimming and J lost 1 base, with 7 bases between them. CDR3 length: 14 amino acids.

The chain has TRBV28 and TRBJ2-7; perhaps TRBD1 as D (6 bases). The CDR3 sequence is 15 residues long. Trimming took off 2 bases at V and 0 bases at J, with 11 bases between the two ends. The germline V gene has CDR1 MDHEN and CDR2 SYDVKM. CDR3 residues: CASSLRTDASYEQYF. The CDR3 DNA follows: TGTGCCAGCAGTTTAAGGACAGATGCCTCCTACGAGCAGTACTTC.